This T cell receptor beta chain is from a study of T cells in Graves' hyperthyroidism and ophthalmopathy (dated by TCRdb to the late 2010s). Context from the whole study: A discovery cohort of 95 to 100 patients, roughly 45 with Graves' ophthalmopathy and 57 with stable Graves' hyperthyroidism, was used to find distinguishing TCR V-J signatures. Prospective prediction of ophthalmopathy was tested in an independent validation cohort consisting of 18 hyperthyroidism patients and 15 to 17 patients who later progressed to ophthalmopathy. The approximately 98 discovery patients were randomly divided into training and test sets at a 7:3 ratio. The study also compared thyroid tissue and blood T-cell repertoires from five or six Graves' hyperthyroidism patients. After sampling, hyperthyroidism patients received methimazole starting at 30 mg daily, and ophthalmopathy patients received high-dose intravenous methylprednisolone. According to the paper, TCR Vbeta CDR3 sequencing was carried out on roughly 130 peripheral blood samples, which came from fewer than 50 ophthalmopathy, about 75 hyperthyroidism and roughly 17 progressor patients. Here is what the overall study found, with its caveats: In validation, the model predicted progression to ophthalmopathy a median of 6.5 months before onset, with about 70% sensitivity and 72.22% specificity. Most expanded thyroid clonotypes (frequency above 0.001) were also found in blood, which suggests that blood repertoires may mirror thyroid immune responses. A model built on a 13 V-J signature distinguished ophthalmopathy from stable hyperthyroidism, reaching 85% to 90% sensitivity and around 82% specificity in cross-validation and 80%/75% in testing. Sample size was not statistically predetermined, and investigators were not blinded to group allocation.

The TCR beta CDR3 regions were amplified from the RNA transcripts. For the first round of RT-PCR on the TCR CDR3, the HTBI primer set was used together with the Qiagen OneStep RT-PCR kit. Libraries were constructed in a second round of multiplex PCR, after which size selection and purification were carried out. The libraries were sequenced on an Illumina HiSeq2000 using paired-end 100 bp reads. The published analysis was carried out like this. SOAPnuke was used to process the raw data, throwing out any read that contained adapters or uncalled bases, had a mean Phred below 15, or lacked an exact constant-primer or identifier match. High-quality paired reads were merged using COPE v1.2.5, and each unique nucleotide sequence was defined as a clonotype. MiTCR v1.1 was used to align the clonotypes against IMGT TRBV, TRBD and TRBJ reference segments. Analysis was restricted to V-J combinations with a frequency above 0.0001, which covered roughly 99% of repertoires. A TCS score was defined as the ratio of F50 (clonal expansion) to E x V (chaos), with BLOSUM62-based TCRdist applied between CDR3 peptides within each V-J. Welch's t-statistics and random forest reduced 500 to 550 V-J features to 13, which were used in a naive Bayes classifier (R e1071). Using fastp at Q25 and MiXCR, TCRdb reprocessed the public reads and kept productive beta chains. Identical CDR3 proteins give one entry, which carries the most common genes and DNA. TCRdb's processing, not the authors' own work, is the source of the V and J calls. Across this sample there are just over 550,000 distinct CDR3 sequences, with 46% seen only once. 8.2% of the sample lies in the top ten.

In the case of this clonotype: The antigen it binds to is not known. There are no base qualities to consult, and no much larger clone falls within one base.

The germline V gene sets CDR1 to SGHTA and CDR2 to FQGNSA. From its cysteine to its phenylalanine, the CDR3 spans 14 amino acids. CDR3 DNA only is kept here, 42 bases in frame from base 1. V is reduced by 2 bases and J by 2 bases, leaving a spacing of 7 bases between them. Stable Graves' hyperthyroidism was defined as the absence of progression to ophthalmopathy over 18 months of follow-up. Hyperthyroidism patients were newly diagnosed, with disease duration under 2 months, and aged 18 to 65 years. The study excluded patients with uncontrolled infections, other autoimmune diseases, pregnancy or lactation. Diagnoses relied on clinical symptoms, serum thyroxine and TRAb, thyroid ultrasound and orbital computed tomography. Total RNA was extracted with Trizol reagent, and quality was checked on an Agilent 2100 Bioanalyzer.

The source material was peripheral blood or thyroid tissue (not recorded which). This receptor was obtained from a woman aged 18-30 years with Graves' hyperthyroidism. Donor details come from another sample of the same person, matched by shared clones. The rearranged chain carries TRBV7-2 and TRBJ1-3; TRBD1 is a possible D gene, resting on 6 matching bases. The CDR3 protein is CASSLRTAGNTIYF. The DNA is TGTGCCAGCAGCTTACGGACAGCTGGAAACACCATATATTTT.